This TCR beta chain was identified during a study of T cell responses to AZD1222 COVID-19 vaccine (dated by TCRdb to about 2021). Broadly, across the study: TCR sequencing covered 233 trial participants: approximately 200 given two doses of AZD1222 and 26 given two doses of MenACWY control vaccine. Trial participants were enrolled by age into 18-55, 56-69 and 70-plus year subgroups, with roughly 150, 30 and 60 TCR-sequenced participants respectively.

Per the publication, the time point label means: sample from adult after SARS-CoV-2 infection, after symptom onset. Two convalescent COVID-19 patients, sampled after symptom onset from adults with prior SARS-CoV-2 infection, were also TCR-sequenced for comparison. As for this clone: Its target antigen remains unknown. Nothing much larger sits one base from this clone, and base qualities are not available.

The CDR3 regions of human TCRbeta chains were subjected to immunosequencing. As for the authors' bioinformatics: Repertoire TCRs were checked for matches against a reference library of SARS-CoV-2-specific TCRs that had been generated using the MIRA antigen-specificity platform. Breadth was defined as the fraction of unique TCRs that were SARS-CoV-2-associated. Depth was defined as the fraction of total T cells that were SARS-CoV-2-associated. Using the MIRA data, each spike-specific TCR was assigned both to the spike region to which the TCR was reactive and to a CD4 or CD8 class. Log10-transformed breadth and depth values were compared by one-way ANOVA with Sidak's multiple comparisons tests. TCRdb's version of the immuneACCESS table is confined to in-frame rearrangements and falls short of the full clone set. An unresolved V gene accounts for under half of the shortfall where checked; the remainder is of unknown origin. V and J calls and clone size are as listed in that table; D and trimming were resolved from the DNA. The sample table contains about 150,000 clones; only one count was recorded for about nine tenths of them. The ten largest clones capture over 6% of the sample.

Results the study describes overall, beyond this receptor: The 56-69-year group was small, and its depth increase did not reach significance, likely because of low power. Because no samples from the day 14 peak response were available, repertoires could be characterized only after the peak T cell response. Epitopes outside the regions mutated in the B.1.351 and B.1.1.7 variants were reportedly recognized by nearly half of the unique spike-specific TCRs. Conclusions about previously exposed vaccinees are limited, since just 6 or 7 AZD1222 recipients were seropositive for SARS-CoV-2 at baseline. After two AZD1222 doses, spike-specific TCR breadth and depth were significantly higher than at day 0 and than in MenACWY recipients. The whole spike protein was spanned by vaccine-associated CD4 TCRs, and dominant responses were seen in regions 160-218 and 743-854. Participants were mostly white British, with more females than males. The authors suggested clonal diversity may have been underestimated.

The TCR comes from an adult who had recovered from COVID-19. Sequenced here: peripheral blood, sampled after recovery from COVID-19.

In nucleotides, the sequence is TGTGCCAGCAGTTTTCACGGTCGGTCGTATGGCTACACCTTC. Protein translation: CASSFHGRSYGYTF. The chain is encoded by TRBV27 joined to TRBJ1-2; no D gene call is confident. The germline V gene (reference sequence) supplies CDR1 MNHEY and CDR2 SMNVEV. The junction shows trimming of 3 bases on V and 5 bases on J, plus 13 bases between the germline ends. From the cysteine through the phenylalanine, the CDR3 covers 14 amino acids. The sequence is cut down to CDR3 DNA, 42 bases in frame from base 1.